Below, one TCR beta chain is given with its context. Its antigen remains unidentified. No clone much larger than this one lies a single base away; base qualities are absent. Interpreted using the paper, the treatment or condition label stands for: allogeneic hematopoietic cell transplantation with graft depleted of TCRalphabeta T cells and CD19 B cells. Transplant recipients were children who received TCRalphabeta/CD19-depleted allogeneic hematopoietic cell grafts. The sample originates from a study of T-cell reconstitution after alpha-beta-depleted transplantation in children (dated by TCRdb to about 2016). Regarding the study in general: The study quantitatively tracked T-cell immune reconstitution after TCRalphabeta/CD19-depleted allogeneic hematopoietic cell transplantation in children using TCR repertoire profiling. The paper's findings and limits, for the study overall: About two months after transplant, the apparently early recovery of alphabetaT-cell counts reportedly depended on just several hundred clones that had expanded rapidly and came from non-depleted graft cells. The frequencies of hyperexpanded clones fell over the following months, and after one year, T-cell counts and TCRbeta diversity were mostly attributed to newly produced T cells. In some patients, high TCRbeta diversity at day 60 was attributed to recipient T cells and intrathymic progenitors that had survived conditioning.

Library preparation was by PCR. Sequencing was performed on an Illumina HiSeq 2500. To normalize quantification of the TCRbeta repertoire, the TCR libraries were built with molecular barcoding that relied on unique molecular identifiers. Using fastp at Q25 and MiXCR, TCRdb reprocessed the public reads and kept productive beta chains. Rows with one shared CDR3 protein collapse into an entry with the most common genes and DNA. This sample comprises some 600,000 distinct CDR3 sequences, over 10% of them detected only once. The top ten clones comprise 2.2% of the sample. The CDR3 sequence holds 18 residues, the cysteine and phenylalanine included. Just the 54-base CDR3 DNA is kept, in frame starting at base 1. CDR1 and CDR2, looked up from the germline V gene (reference sequence), are LGHDT and YNNKEL. V is clipped by 6 bases and J by 0 bases, and the sequence between their germline boundaries is 23 bases long.

The starting material was PBMCs, mostly from graft donor cells, obtained 360 days after TCRalphabeta/CD19-depleted stem cell transplant. In this chain, TRBV3-1 is recombined with TRBJ2-5; the D segment could be TRBD2, given 6 matching bases. The clonotype originates from a male patient younger than 18 who had a stem cell transplant for acute myeloid leukemia, so the T cells may come from the graft donor. The CDR3 region reads CASSQRGGRRVYQETQYF. In nucleotide form, the sequence is TGTGCCAGCAGTCAACGAGGAGGGAGGCGTGTATACCAAGAGACCCAGTACTTC.